This T cell receptor (beta chain) was sequenced for a study of T-cell reconstitution after alpha-beta-depleted transplantation in children. This clonotype has a handful of counts. V was pared by 4 bases and J by 6 bases, with 21 bases between. CDR3 length equals 17 residues. From germline, CDR1 is MNHEY and CDR2 SVGAGI. Unique molecular identifiers were incorporated during preparation of the TCRbeta library. TCRdb itself ran the PCR reads through MiXCR, one entry per CDR3 protein. Of roughly 500,000 distinct CDR3 sequences listed, about 12% are singletons. The specimen comprised PBMCs from the stem cell graft donor, sampled from the stem cell graft. This chain uses TRBV6-5 with TRBJ2-2, with D possibly being TRBD1 or TRBD2 (5 bases each). The clonotype originates from a human donor who donated a stem cell graft to a child with combined immunodeficiency. CDR3 residues: CASSSNWPGSSAGELFF. The CDR3 bases are TGTGCCAGCAGTTCTAACTGGCCAGGGAGTTCGGCCGGGGAGCTGTTTTTT.